These 26 T cell receptor beta chains share one sample of origin, sequenced in a study of T-cell reconstitution after alpha-beta-depleted transplantation in children listed by TCRdb under 2016. Library preparation was by PCR. Reads for this sample came from an Illumina HiSeq 2500. Molecular barcoding was employed in the preparation of TCR libraries, with unique molecular identifiers being used to normalize TCRbeta repertoire quantification. In TCRdb, the public reads were trimmed at Q25 with fastp and aligned with MiXCR, with productive beta chains retained. Rows are combined by CDR3 protein, so each entry shows the most common genes and DNA. A total of 300,000 or so distinct CDR3 sequences appear in this sample, approximately 23% of them only once. The ten top clones hold approximately 11% of the sample. Read against the paper, the sample's treatment or condition label means: allogeneic hematopoietic cell transplantation with graft depleted of TCRalphabeta T cells and CD19 B cells.

Sequenced material: PBMCs, mostly from graft donor cells, taken 180 days after TCRalphabeta/CD19-depleted stem cell transplant. These receptors originate from a male patient between 10 and 17 years old who had a stem cell transplant for acute lymphoblastic leukemia, so the T cells may come from the graft donor.

This clonotype was counted a few times. This rearrangement joins TRBV10-3 to TRBJ1-1, with 7 nucleotides matching TRBD1. Germline V lookup: CDR1 ENHRY, CDR2 SYGVKD. This CDR3 region has 13 residues. V lost 9 bases, J lost 3 bases, and 7 bases stayed unmatched. This CDR3 is CAMGTAWDTEAFF. CDR3 nucleotide sequence: TGTGCCATGGGGACAGCCTGGGACACTGAAGCTTTCTTT.

This clonotype was recorded only once. V is TRBV5-1 and J is TRBJ2-1; 8 bases line up with TRBD2. The CDR3 extends over 18 amino acids. CDR1 is SGHRS, CDR2 YFSETQ, per germline. V was clipped by 1 base and J by 7 bases; unmatched bases: 16. CDR3 nucleotides: TGCGCCAGCAGCTTGCCGGGACTACCGGGAGGGCCCTTAAATGAGCAGTTCTTC. Its translation: CASSLPGLPGGPLNEQFF.

This clonotype was observed a few times. V and J are TRBV11-1 and TRBJ2-5, with D perhaps TRBD1 (6 bases). V lost 1 base and J lost 7, with 16 bases in between. This CDR3 contains 15 residues. The germline V gene encodes CDR1 SGHAT and CDR2 FQDESV (reference sequence). CDR3 DNA: TGTGCCAGCAGCTTAGACGATGCCCTCAGGGGGACCCAGTACTTC. Protein: CASSLDDALRGTQYF.

This clonotype was picked up many times. At one end, the junction sequence differs from germline, possibly due to a read error. The chain carries TRBV6-5 and TRBJ2-7, with 9 bases matching TRBD1. Germline V CDR1 and CDR2: MNHEY, SVGAGI. CDR3 size: 14 residues. The CDR3 region has the DNA TGTGCCAGCAGTTATACAGGGGGCTCCGACGAGCAGTACTTC. Translated, it gives CASSYTGGSDEQYF.

In its sample, this clonotype was seen a few times. At one end the junction does not follow the germline gene, possibly because of a read error. The V call is TRBV7-9, the J call TRBJ1-1; D might be TRBD1 (5 bases). The CDR3 totals 15 residues. CDR1 SEHNR and CDR2 FQNEAQ come from the germline V gene (reference sequence). CDR3 sequence: CASTLVRRGNTEAFF. The CDR3 nucleotides are TGTGCCAGCACCTTAGTCCGGAGGGGGAACACTGAAGCTTTCTTT.

The V call is TRBV5-6, the J call TRBJ2-6; 7 nucleotides line up with TRBD1. Germline trimming cut 4 bases from V and 0 bases from J; bases unmatched to any gene: 7. The CDR3 spans 17 residues. CDR1 and CDR2 from the germline V gene are SGHDT and YYEEEE. The CDR3 DNA reads TGTGCCAGCAGCCGCAAACAGGGGACCTCTGGGGCCAACGTCCTGACTTTC. Its translation is CASSRKQGTSGANVLTF.

This clonotype was detected a few times. The chain links TRBV4-1 to TRBJ2-5, with D maybe TRBD2 (6 bases). The germline V and J ends were trimmed by 0 bases and 0 bases, with 14 bases remaining between them. The CDR3 is 17 residues long. Germline V lookup: CDR1 MGHRA, CDR2 YSYEKL. The CDR3 here is CASSQDGGWRDQETQYF. The CDR3 DNA sequence: TGCGCCAGCAGCCAAGACGGAGGGTGGCGGGACCAAGAGACCCAGTACTTC.

This clonotype has only one observation. The chain carries TRBV27 and TRBJ2-1; 9 bases match TRBD2. The CDR3 runs to 16 residues. Per germline, CDR1 MNHEY and CDR2 SMNVEV (reference sequence). V shed 2 bases, J shed 4 bases, and the junction held 6 bases outside the gene matches. CDR3 sequence reads: CASSLRGRAPYNEQFF. For the CDR3, the DNA is TGTGCCAGCAGTTTACGCGGGAGGGCCCCTTACAATGAGCAGTTCTTC.

This clonotype was counted only a few times. The chain couples TRBV7-9 to TRBJ2-1; 11 nucleotides agree with TRBD2. The CDR3 runs 16 residues. From germline, CDR1 is SEHNR and CDR2 FQNEAQ (reference sequence). The ends lost 5 bases at V and 3 bases at J; junction bases unmatched: 6. CDR3 DNA: TGTGCCAGCAGCCCCCTGACTAGCGGGATCTACAATGAGCAGTTCTTC. This gives the protein CASSPLTSGIYNEQFF.

The rearrangement uses TRBV7-9 and TRBJ2-5; tentatively, D is TRBD1 (6 bases). Trimming removed 4 bases from V and 2 bases from J, with 11 bases in between. This CDR3 region has 14 residues. Germline V gives CDR1 SEHNR, CDR2 FQNEAQ (reference sequence). In DNA form, the CDR3 reads TGTGCCAGCAGCTACAGACAGGTTCAAGAGACCCAGTACTTC. Protein product: CASSYRQVQETQYF.

In DNA form, the CDR3 reads TGTGCCAGCAGTTACCAAAGGGTGGATGAGCAGTTCTTC. This sequence encodes CASSYQRVDEQFF. The rearrangement joins TRBV6-5 to TRBJ2-1, with D hard to call. V was pared by 2 bases and J by 8 bases, with 10 bases between. This CDR3 region has 13 residues. CDR1 and CDR2 (germline): MNHEY, SVGAGI.

The rearrangement uses TRBV10-1 and TRBJ1-1; D might be TRBD1 (5 bases). The germline V and J ends were trimmed by 4 bases and 4 bases, with 13 bases remaining between them. The CDR3 length is 14 residues. CDR1 and CDR2 from the germline V gene are WNHNN and SYGVQD (reference sequence). The CDR3 here is CASSGGPEGTEAFF. CDR3 nucleotides: TGCGCCAGCAGTGGGGGACCCGAGGGCACTGAAGCTTTCTTT.

The chain uses TRBV4-1 and TRBJ2-5; D is uncertain. This CDR3 has 15 amino acids. Deletions cut 3 bases from V and 0 bases from J, with 11 bases between. Germline V gene lookup returns CDR1 MGHRA and CDR2 YSYEKL. The CDR3 reads CASSHPSLYQETQYF. CDR3 bases: TGCGCCAGCAGCCACCCCAGTCTGTACCAAGAGACCCAGTACTTC.

This clonotype was picked up a small number of times. The J gene is TRBJ2-1, the V gene TRBV3-1, with a possible D match to TRBD1 (6 bases). The ends were cut back, 1 base at V and 16 bases at J, with 20 bases in the middle. The CDR3 loop spans 14 amino acids. In germline, CDR1 is LGHDT, CDR2 YNNKEL (reference sequence). For the CDR3, the DNA is TGTGCCAGCAGCCAAGGGCACAGGGTTCAGCCGAGATTCTTC. As protein: CASSQGHRVQPRFF.

This clonotype was counted only a few times. The chain employs TRBV18 and TRBJ2-6; tentatively, D is TRBD1 (5 bases). V lost 3 bases and J 5 bases, leaving 14 bases between the germline ends. This CDR3 region has 16 residues. CDR1 and CDR2 (germline): KGHSH, LQKENI. The CDR3, as DNA: TGTGCCAGCTCACCCCCAGGGTCTGCTTGGGCCAACGTCCTGACTTTC. As protein: CASSPPGSAWANVLTF.

J is TRBJ2-5 and V is TRBV5-1; 9 nucleotides match TRBD2. Germline V gene data show CDR1 as SGHRS and CDR2 as YFSETQ. The V and J ends lost 4 bases and 1 base, in that order; junction bases with no gene match: 8. This CDR3 has 16 amino acids. The CDR3 DNA reads TGCGCCAGCAGCCGGCCCAGAGCGGGGGGCCAAGAGACCCAGTACTTC. Translating it yields CASSRPRAGGQETQYF.

The chain carries TRBV19 and TRBJ2-2; D is unclear. CDR3 length: 17 residues. Deletions cut 1 base from V and 0 bases from J, with 12 bases between. CDR1 is LNHDA, CDR2 SQIVND, per germline (reference sequence). The CDR3 is CASSIGRSYSNTGELFF. CDR3 DNA sequence: TGTGCCAGTAGTATAGGACGCAGCTATTCGAACACCGGGGAGCTGTTTTTT. Full variable domain (missing parts from reference TRBV19 and TRBJ2-2): DGGITQSPKYLFRKEGQNVTLSCEQNLNHDAMYWYRQDPGQGLRLIYYSQIVNDFQKGDIAEGYSVSREKKESFPLTVTSAQKNPTAFYLCASSIGRSYSNTGELFFGEGSRLTVL.

Notes on this clonotype: Given a much more abundant clone one base away, this may be a read error. V is TRBV27 and J is TRBJ2-7; TRBD1 matches at 7 bases. The CDR3 has 13 amino acids. The V gene end was trimmed by 6 bases and the J gene end by 0 bases; junction bases not matched to a gene: 2. In germline, CDR1 is MNHEY, CDR2 SMNVEV (reference sequence). CDR3 coding DNA: TGTGCCAGCAGACGGGACAGCTCCTACGAGCAGTACTTC. Its protein is CASRRDSSYEQYF.

In this sample, this clonotype turned up a few times. The V call is TRBV7-6, the J call TRBJ2-1; D is possibly TRBD1 or TRBD2 (5 bases each). V lost 0 bases and J lost 2, with 20 bases in between. This CDR3 comprises 19 residues. Germline-derived CDR1 and CDR2 are SGHVS and FNYEAQ. The CDR3 bases are TGTGCCAGCAGCTTAGCGCCTCGAGAACAGTGGGACCCCTACAATGAGCAGTTCTTC. It is translated as CASSLAPREQWDPYNEQFF. Complete variable domain (other parts from reference TRBV7-6 and TRBJ2-1): GAGVSQSPRYKVTKRGQDVALRCDPISGHVSLYWYRQALGQGPEFLTYFNYEAQQDKSGLPNDRFSAERPEGSISTLTIQRTEQRDSAMYRCASSLAPREQWDPYNEQFFGPGTRLTVL.

The V and J genes are TRBV18 and TRBJ1-5; D gene unclear. The CDR3 extends over 15 amino acids. Germline CDR1 and CDR2: KGHSH and LQKENI. V shed 1 base and J shed 0 bases, with 7 bases lying between them. DNA of the CDR3: TGTGCCAGCTCACCACTACCGGATAGCAATCAGCCCCAGCATTTT. Protein: CASSPLPDSNQPQHF.

This clonotype was counted only a few times. The V and J genes are TRBV4-1 and TRBJ2-1, with a tentative D call TRBD1 (6 bases). V was clipped by 1 base and J by 5 bases, with 9 bases between them. CDR1 and CDR2 (germline): MGHRA, YSYEKL. The CDR3 extends over 14 amino acids. CDR3 region: CASSQVWDNNEQFF. CDR3 nucleotides: TGCGCCAGCAGCCAAGTGTGGGACAACAATGAGCAGTTCTTC.

This chain links TRBV20-1 with TRBJ2-2; D may be TRBD1 (5 bases). The CDR3 totals 15 residues. Trimming pared 2 bases from V and 0 bases from J, leaving 10 bases between. Germline V gene sequence: CDR1 DFQATT, CDR2 SNEGSKA (reference sequence). CDR3 in amino acids: CSARRGGPNTGELFF. In DNA form, the CDR3 reads TGCAGTGCTAGAAGGGGCGGTCCGAACACCGGGGAGCTGTTTTTT.

The chain links TRBV5-1 to TRBJ2-7, with 9 bases aligning to TRBD2. Per the germline V gene, CDR1 is SGHRS and CDR2 is YFSETQ. The CDR3 is 16 amino acids. Germline trimming cut 0 bases from V and 3 bases from J; bases unmatched to any gene: 7. CDR3 DNA: TGCGCCAGCAGCTTGGCTAGCGGGAAGCAGAACTACGAGCAGTACTTC. It translates to CASSLASGKQNYEQYF.

The chain carries TRBV5-1 and TRBJ2-5; no reliable D call. The length of the CDR3 is 14 residues. Trimming removed 1 base from V and 1 base from J, with 8 bases in between. The germline CDR1 and CDR2 sequences are SGHRS and YFSETQ. CDR3 nucleotides: TGCGCCAGCAGCTTGAACCCCTTCCAAGAGACCCAGTACTTC. Translated: CASSLNPFQETQYF.

This clonotype was picked up a small number of times. J is TRBJ1-1 and V is TRBV18; possibly TRBD1 for D (5 bases). The germline CDR1 and CDR2 sequences are KGHSH and LQKENI. CDR3 length: 13 amino acids. V lost 3 bases to trimming and J lost 7 bases, with 12 bases between them. The CDR3 sequence is CASSPNGQGEAFF. For the CDR3, the DNA is TGTGCCAGCTCACCGAATGGGCAGGGTGAAGCTTTCTTT. The whole variable domain, remainder taken from reference TRBV18 and TRBJ1-1, is NAGVMQNPRHLVRRRGQEARLRCSPMKGHSHVYWYRQLPEEGLKFMVYLQKENIIDESGMPKERFSAEFPKEGPSILRIQQVVRGDSAAYFCASSPNGQGEAFFGQGTRLTVV.

The chain carries TRBV6-1 and TRBJ1-5, with 8 bases that match TRBD1. CDR3 length: 17 amino acids. CDR1 and CDR2 (germline): MNHNS, SASEGT. V dropped 1 base and J dropped 3; count of bases not matched to a gene: 8. CDR3 protein: CASSEGDRRPFNQPQHF. Here the CDR3 DNA reads TGTGCCAGCAGTGAAGGGGACAGGCGCCCCTTCAATCAGCCCCAGCATTTT.